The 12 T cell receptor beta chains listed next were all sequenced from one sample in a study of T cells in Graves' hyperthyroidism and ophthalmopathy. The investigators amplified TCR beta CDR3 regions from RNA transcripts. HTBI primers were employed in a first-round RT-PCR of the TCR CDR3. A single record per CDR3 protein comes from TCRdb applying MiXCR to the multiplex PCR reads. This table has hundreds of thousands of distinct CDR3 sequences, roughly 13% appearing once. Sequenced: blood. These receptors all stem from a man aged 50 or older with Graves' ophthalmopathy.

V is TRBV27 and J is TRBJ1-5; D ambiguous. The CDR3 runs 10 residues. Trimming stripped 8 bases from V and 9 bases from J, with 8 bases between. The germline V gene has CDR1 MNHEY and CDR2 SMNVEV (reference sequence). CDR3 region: CASGRRPQHF. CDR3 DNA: TGTGCCAGCGGCAGACGGCCCCAGCATTTT.

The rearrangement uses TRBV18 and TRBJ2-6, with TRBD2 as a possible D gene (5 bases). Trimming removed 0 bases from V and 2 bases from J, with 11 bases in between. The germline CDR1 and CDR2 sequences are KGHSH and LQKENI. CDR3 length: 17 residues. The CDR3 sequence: CASSPPWEQTGANVLTF. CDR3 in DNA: TGTGCCAGCTCACCACCGTGGGAGCAAACTGGGGCCAACGTCCTGACTTTC.

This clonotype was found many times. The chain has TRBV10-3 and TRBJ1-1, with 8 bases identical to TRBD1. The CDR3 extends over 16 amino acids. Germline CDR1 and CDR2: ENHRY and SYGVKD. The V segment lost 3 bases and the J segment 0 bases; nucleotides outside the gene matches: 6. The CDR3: CAISDPGQGMNTEAFF. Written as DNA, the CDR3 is TGTGCCATCAGTGACCCAGGACAGGGTATGAACACTGAAGCTTTCTTT.

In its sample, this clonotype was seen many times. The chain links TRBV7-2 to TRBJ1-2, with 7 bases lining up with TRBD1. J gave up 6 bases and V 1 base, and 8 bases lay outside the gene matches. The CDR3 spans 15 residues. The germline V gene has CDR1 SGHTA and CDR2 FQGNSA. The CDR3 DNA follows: TGTGCCAGCAGCTTAGAATGGGGAGGGGGCGATGGCTACACCTTC. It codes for CASSLEWGGGDGYTF.

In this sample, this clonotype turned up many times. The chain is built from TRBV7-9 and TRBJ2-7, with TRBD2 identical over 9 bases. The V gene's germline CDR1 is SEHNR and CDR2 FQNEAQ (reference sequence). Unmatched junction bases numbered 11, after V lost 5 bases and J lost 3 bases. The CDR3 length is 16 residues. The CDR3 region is CASSKTSGNLGYEQYF. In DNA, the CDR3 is TGTGCCAGCAGCAAGACTAGCGGAAACCTGGGCTACGAGCAGTACTTC.

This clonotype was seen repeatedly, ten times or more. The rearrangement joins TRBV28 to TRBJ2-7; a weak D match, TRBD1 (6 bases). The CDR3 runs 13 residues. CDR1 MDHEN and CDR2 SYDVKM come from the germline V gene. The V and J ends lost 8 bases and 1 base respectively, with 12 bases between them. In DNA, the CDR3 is TGTGCCAGCTCCAACAGGGTATCCTACGAGCAGTACTTC. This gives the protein CASSNRVSYEQYF.

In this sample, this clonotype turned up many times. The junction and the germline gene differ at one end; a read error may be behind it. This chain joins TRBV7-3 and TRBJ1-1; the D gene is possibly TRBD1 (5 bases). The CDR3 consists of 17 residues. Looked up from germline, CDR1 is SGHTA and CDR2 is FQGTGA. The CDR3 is CACSPTRCRDRWTEAFF. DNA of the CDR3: TGTGCCTGCAGCCCGACGAGGTGCAGGGATCGGTGGACTGAAGCTTTCTTT.

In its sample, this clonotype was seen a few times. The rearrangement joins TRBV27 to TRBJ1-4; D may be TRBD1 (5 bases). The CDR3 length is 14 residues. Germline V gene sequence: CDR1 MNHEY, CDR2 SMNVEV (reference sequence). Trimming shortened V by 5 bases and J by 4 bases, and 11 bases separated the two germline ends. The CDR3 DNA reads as TGTGCCAGCAGTCGCCTCGGGGGTAATGAAAAACTGTTTTTT. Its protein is CASSRLGGNEKLFF.

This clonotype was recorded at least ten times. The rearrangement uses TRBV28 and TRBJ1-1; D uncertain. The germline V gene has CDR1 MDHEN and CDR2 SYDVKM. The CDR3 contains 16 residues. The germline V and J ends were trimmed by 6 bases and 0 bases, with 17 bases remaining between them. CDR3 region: CASRDYESAMNTEAFF. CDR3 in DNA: TGTGCCAGCAGGGACTATGAGTCCGCCATGAACACTGAAGCTTTCTTT.

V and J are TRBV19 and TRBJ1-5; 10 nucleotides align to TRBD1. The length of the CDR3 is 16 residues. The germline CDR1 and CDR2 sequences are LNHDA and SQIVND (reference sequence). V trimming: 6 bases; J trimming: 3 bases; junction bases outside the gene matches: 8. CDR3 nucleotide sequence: TGTGCCAGTAGGGGACAGGGGCGCGGAAACAATCAGCCCCAGCATTTT. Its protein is CASRGQGRGNNQPQHF.

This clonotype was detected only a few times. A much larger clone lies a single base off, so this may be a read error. CDR3 nucleotides: TGTGCCAGCAGCCAGGCTAGCGGGGGGGCCAGGACGCAGTACTTC. Residues: CASSQASGGARTQYF. This chain uses TRBV3-1 with TRBJ2-7; 12 bases agree with TRBD2. This CDR3 comprises 15 residues. Germline V gene data show CDR1 as LGHDT and CDR2 as YNNKEL (reference sequence). Trimming took 3 bases from V and 9 from J; bases not matched to a gene: 9.

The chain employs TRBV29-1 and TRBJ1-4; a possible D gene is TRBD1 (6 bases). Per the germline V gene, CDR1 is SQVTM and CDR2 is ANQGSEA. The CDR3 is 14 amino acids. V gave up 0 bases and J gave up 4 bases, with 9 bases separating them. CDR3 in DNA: TGCAGCGTTGAAGAAGACAGGTTTAATGAAAAACTGTTTTTT. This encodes CSVEEDRFNEKLFF.